These 3 T cell receptor beta chains were all obtained from the same sample, sequenced in a study of T-cell memory formation after mild COVID-19. TCRdb passed the 5' RACE reads through MiXCR, listing each CDR3 protein once. The profile shows about 430,000 distinct CDR3 sequences, roughly a quarter of them singletons. Sequenced sample: PBMCs or a T cell subset sorted from them (not recorded which). The receptors come from an adult woman who had mild COVID-19 (a few samples of this study predate the infection). Cell type and time point are not known.

This clonotype was seen more than once but under ten times. V is TRBV5-6 and J is TRBJ2-7, with D unresolved. CDR1 SGHDT and CDR2 YYEEEE come from the germline V gene. V was pared by 3 bases and J by 4 bases, with 8 bases between. This CDR3 spans 12 amino acids. This CDR3 is CASSSSRYEQYF. DNA for the CDR3: TGTGCCAGCAGCTCCTCCCGGTACGAGCAGTACTTC. Full variable domain (remainder filled in from reference TRBV5-6 and TRBJ2-7): DAGVTQSPTHLIKTRGQQVTLRCSPKSGHDTVSWYQQALGQGPQFIFQYYEEEERQRGNFPDRFSGHQFPNYSSELNVNALLLGDSALYLCASSSSRYEQYFGPGTRLTVT.

This clonotype was counted at least ten times. The chain recombines TRBV30 with TRBJ2-7; D possibly uses TRBD1 or TRBD2 (6 bases each). CDR3 length: 11 amino acids. The V gene lost 5 bases and the J gene lost 7 bases, with 12 bases spanning the gap. Germline V gives CDR1 GTSNPN, CDR2 SVGIG (reference sequence). The CDR3 sequence is CAWRIGGEQYF. The CDR3, as DNA: TGTGCCTGGCGTATAGGGGGGGAGCAGTACTTC.

This clonotype was recorded a few times. The rearrangement joins TRBV29-1 to TRBJ2-5, with 11 bases fitting TRBD2. Germline V CDR1 and CDR2: SQVTM, ANQGSEA. J lost 0 bases, V lost 4 bases, and 13 bases had no gene match. The CDR3 consists of 18 residues. Here the CDR3 DNA reads TGCAGCGTTGGGGTTCCTAGCGGGAGGCGCCGGTACCAAGAGACCCAGTACTTC. Its translation: CSVGVPSGRRRYQETQYF.